This T cell receptor beta chain was recorded in a study of patients and donors after allogeneic stem cell transplantation. TCRdb redid the calling of the RT-PCR reads with MiXCR, one entry per CDR3 protein. The table has 900,000 to 1,000,000 distinct CDR3 sequences, roughly 18% seen once; the top ten hold roughly 6%. In regard to this clonotype: This sequence may be a read error, since a much larger clone differs from it by one base.

Trimming removed 1 base at V and 0 bases at J, with 7 bases between. In germline, CDR1 is SGHRS, CDR2 YFSETQ. The CDR3 covers 14 residues. Sample: blood, either unsorted or a sorted T cell fraction (not recorded which). The receptor was derived from a human donor who was either an allogeneic HSCT recipient or a stem cell or donor lymphocyte infusion donor (not recorded which). It is not recorded whose cells these are; they may come from a transplant donor. The chain carries TRBV5-1 and TRBJ1-1; D gene ambiguous. Here the CDR3 reads CASSLSVMNTEAFF. In nucleotides, the CDR3 is TGCGCCAGCAGCTTGTCAGTGATGAACACTGAAGCTTTCTTT.